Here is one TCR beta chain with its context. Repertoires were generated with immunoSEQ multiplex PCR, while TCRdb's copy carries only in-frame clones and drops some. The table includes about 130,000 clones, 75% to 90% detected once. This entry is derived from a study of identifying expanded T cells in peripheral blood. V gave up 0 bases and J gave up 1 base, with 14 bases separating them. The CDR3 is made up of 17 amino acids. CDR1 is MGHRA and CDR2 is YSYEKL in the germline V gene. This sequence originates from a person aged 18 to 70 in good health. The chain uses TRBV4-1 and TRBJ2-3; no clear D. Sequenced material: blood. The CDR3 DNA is TGCGCCAGCAGCCAAGATCGGCCTTCGGCCCGCACAGATACGCAGTATTTT. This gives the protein CASSQDRPSARTDTQYF.